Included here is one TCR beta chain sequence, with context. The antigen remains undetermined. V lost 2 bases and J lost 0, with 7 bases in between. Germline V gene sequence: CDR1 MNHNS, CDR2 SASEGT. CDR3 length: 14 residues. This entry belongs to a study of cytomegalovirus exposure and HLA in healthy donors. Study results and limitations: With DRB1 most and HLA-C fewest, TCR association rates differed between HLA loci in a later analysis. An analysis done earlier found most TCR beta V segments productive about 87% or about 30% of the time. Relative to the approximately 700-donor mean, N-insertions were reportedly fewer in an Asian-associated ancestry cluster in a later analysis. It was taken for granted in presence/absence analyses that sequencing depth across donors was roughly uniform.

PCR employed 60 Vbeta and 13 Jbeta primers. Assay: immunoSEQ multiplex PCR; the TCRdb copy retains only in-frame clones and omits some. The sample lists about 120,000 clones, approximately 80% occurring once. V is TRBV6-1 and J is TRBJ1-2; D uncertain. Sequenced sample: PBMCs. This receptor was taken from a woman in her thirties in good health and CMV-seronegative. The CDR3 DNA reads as TGTGCCAGCAGTGAACACCTATCTAACTATGGCTACACCTTC. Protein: CASSEHLSNYGYTF.